A single sample is the source of the 21 T cell receptor beta chains below, sequenced in a study of shared clonotypes between healthy human individuals. The table came from immunoSEQ multiplex PCR; TCRdb's copy has only in-frame clones and leaves some out. This table has hundreds of thousands of clones, about 90% appearing once. The naive CD8 fraction comprised CD45RO-negative cells positively selected for CCR7 and excluded terminally differentiated effector memory CD45RA+ cells. Source material: naive CD8+ T cells sorted from blood. The receptor set was obtained from a man aged 30 to 45 in good health.

In its sample, this clone was seen once. The chain recombines TRBV7-9 with TRBJ2-2, with D possibly matching TRBD2 (6 bases). Per the germline V gene, CDR1 is SEHNR and CDR2 is FQNEAQ (reference sequence). There are 17 residues in the CDR3. V was trimmed by 1 base and J by 4 bases, leaving 16 bases between them. CDR3: CASSLGLGIGSTGELFF. The CDR3 region has the DNA TGTGCCAGCAGCTTAGGGTTGGGAATCGGGAGCACCGGGGAGCTGTTTTTT. Combining the CDR3 with reference TRBV7-9 and TRBJ2-2 gives the whole variable domain DTGVSQNPRHKITKRGQNVTFRCDPISEHNRLYWYRQTLGQGPEFLTYFQNEAQLEKSRLLSDRFSAERPKGSFSTLEIQRTEQGDSAMYLCASSLGLGIGSTGELFFGEGSRLTVL.

The V and J genes are TRBV30 and TRBJ2-7, with 13 bases matching TRBD2. V lost 3 bases to trimming and J lost 5 bases; unmatched junction nucleotides: 7. From germline, CDR1 is GTSNPN and CDR2 SVGIG (reference sequence). This CDR3 is built from 15 residues. As DNA, the CDR3 is TGTGCCTGGAGCGTCGGGACTAGCGGGACGGACGAGCAGTACTTC. Amino acids: CAWSVGTSGTDEQYF.

V and J are TRBV2 and TRBJ2-7; 7 nucleotides match TRBD2. Germline V CDR1 and CDR2: SNHLY, FYNNEI. The CDR3 is 12 amino acids. V lost 8 bases and J lost 2; bases outside the gene matches: 3. For the CDR3, the DNA is TGTGCCAGCGTGGGGGGGGCCTACGAGCAGTACTTC. This gives the protein CASVGGAYEQYF.

This clone was recorded only once. The chain has TRBV7-9 and TRBJ2-2; D not certain. V was clipped by 5 bases and J by 0 bases, with 13 bases between them. CDR3 length: 16 residues. Germline V gene sequence: CDR1 SEHNR, CDR2 FQNEAQ (reference sequence). The CDR3, as DNA: TGTGCCAGCAGCAGGGTGGGTACATCGAACACCGGGGAGCTGTTTTTT. Its translation: CASSRVGTSNTGELFF.

The V gene is TRBV11-2, the J gene TRBJ2-7; perhaps TRBD2 as D (6 bases). This CDR3 comprises 13 residues. Deletions cut 5 bases from V and 3 bases from J, with 11 bases between. CDR1 and CDR2 from the germline V gene are SGHAT and FQNNGV. This CDR3 is CASSPLADYEQYF. In DNA form, the CDR3 reads TGTGCCAGCAGCCCACTAGCAGACTACGAGCAGTACTTC.

The rearrangement links TRBV27 to TRBJ2-1; D gene unclear. Germline V lookup: CDR1 MNHEY, CDR2 SMNVEV (reference sequence). CDR3 size: 13 residues. The V gene lost 6 bases and the J gene lost 7 bases, with 13 bases spanning the gap. The CDR3: CASRPDPRNEQFF. DNA for the CDR3: TGTGCCAGCAGACCGGACCCGCGGAATGAGCAGTTCTTC.

The V and J genes are TRBV7-2 and TRBJ2-1; 10 bases line up with TRBD2. There are 18 residues in the CDR3. The V segment lost 1 base and the J segment 4 bases; nucleotides outside the gene matches: 10. Germline V gene lookup returns CDR1 SGHTA and CDR2 FQGNSA. The CDR3 spells CASSLELAGHGVYNEQFF. The CDR3 nucleotides are TGTGCCAGCAGCTTAGAACTAGCGGGACATGGGGTTTACAATGAGCAGTTCTTC.

The rearrangement links TRBV7-9 to TRBJ2-3; 10 bases agree with TRBD1. J lost 5 bases, V lost 6 bases, and 8 bases had no gene match. Germline CDR1 SEHNR, CDR2 FQNEAQ (reference sequence). The CDR3 totals 15 residues. For the CDR3, the DNA is TGTGCCAGCAGTACCGGGACAGGGGCGTTAGATACGCAGTATTTT. It translates to CASSTGTGALDTQYF.

The genes are TRBV4-1 and TRBJ2-7, with 8 bases identical to TRBD2. The CDR3 consists of 15 residues. The germline CDR1 and CDR2 sequences are MGHRA and YSYEKL. After removal of 4 bases from V and 3 bases from J, the junction contained 8 bases not matched to a gene. The CDR3 reads CASSPGGSWFYEQYF. CDR3 coding DNA: TGCGCCAGCAGCCCGGGGGGGAGTTGGTTCTACGAGCAGTACTTC.

The CDR3 here is CASSLPPGQGLYNEQFF. The CDR3, as DNA: TGTGCCAGCAGCTTACCCCCGGGACAGGGTTTATACAATGAGCAGTTCTTC. V usage is TRBV7-9 and J usage is TRBJ2-1; 9 bases are shared with TRBD1. The CDR3 is 17 amino acids. CDR1 is SEHNR and CDR2 is FQNEAQ in the germline V gene (reference sequence). The junction had 9 bases not matched to a gene; V was cut back by 2 bases and J by 4 bases.

This chain uses TRBV14 with TRBJ2-2; 16 bases are a match to TRBD2. CDR1 and CDR2 from the germline V gene are SGHDN and FVKESK. The CDR3 sequence is 19 residues long. The V segment lost 5 bases and the J segment 5 bases; nucleotides outside the gene matches: 11. CDR3 region: CASSYPGTSGRARTGELFF. The CDR3 DNA is TGTGCCAGCAGCTACCCCGGGACTAGCGGGAGGGCTCGGACCGGGGAGCTGTTTTTT.

In its sample, this clone was seen once. The rearrangement joins TRBV5-8 to TRBJ1-2; D may be TRBD1 (5 bases). This CDR3 has 15 residues. The germline V gene has CDR1 SGHTS and CDR2 YDEGEE. The V end lost 0 bases, the J end lost 0 bases, and 9 bases lay between the germline ends. The CDR3 region is CASSLAGGSNYGYTF. The CDR3 nucleotides read TGTGCCAGCAGCTTGGCCGGGGGTTCTAACTATGGCTACACCTTC.

This rearrangement joins TRBV7-9 to TRBJ2-1, with TRBD1 matching over 7 bases. Germline V CDR1 and CDR2: SEHNR, FQNEAQ (reference sequence). This CDR3 contains 16 residues. V dropped 5 bases and J dropped 3; count of bases not matched to a gene: 10. The CDR3 coding sequence is TGTGCCAGCAGCCTAGGGGGCGCAGGGTACTACAATGAGCAGTTCTTC. The encoded protein is CASSLGGAGYYNEQFF.

V and J are TRBV28 and TRBJ2-1, with D possibly called TRBD1 or TRBD2 (5 bases each). The CDR3 loop spans 14 amino acids. Germline CDR1 and CDR2: MDHEN and SYDVKM. Trimming removed 5 bases at V and 2 bases at J, with 10 bases between. CDR3 sequence: CASSTGTAYNEQFF. CDR3 bases: TGTGCCAGCAGTACTGGGACGGCCTACAATGAGCAGTTCTTC.

This chain joins TRBV27 and TRBJ2-4; D might be TRBD1 or TRBD2, each matching 6 bases. Germline V gene sequence: CDR1 MNHEY, CDR2 SMNVEV (reference sequence). The V end lost 5 bases, the J end lost 8 bases, and 16 bases lay between the germline ends. The CDR3 runs 14 residues. CDR3 sequence: CASSGGGTQDIQYF. CDR3 sequence (DNA): TGTGCCAGCAGTGGGGGCGGGACTCAGGACATTCAGTACTTC.

This sequence joins TRBV2 and TRBJ1-1; D remains unclear. Germline CDR1 reads SNHLY; CDR2 reads FYNNEI. There are 12 residues in the CDR3. V was clipped by 6 bases and J by 5 bases, with 10 bases between them. The CDR3 region is CASRSPGTEAFF. The CDR3 nucleotides read TGTGCCAGCAGATCCCCGGGGACTGAAGCTTTCTTT.

The CDR3 region is CASSPGQGATNEKLFF. CDR3 DNA sequence: TGCGCCAGCAGCCCAGGACAGGGGGCAACTAATGAAAAACTGTTTTTT. The chain combines TRBV5-1 with TRBJ1-4; 10 bases map to TRBD1. V dropped 4 bases and J dropped 0; count of bases not matched to a gene: 3. Germline V gives CDR1 SGHRS, CDR2 YFSETQ. CDR3 length: 16 amino acids.

The CDR3 spells CASSLAGFGANVLTF. The CDR3 nucleotides are TGCGCCAGCAGCCTTGCGGGGTTTGGGGCCAACGTCCTGACTTTC. The rearrangement joins TRBV4-1 to TRBJ2-6; D may be TRBD2 (6 bases). Per the germline V gene, CDR1 is MGHRA and CDR2 is YSYEKL. With 4 bases removed from V and 3 bases from J, the gap between germline ends came to 10 bases. This CDR3 has 15 residues.

The chain carries TRBV5-6 and TRBJ2-1; 14 positions agree with TRBD2. Germline CDR1 and CDR2: SGHDT and YYEEEE. V lost 0 bases and J lost 8; bases outside the gene matches: 4. The CDR3 spans 16 residues. Written as DNA, the CDR3 is TGTGCCAGCAGCTTGGCTCTGACTAGCGGGAGGGATGAGCAGTTCTTC. This sequence encodes CASSLALTSGRDEQFF.

The chain is built from TRBV5-4 and TRBJ1-5; D may be TRBD1 (6 bases). Trimming pared 3 bases from V and 6 bases from J, leaving 13 bases between. Germline V gene lookup returns CDR1 SGHNT and CDR2 YYREEE (reference sequence). The CDR3 has 14 amino acids. The CDR3 DNA is TGTGCCAGCAGCTCGGAGGGGGTGAGTCAGCCCCAGCATTTT. Amino acid sequence: CASSSEGVSQPQHF.

The J gene is TRBJ2-2, the V gene TRBV9, with D unresolved. V lost 7 bases, J lost 2 bases, and 6 bases lay in between. Germline CDR1 SGDLS, CDR2 YYNGEE. This CDR3 region has 12 residues. For the CDR3, the DNA is TGTGCCAGCGCTGGAAACACCGGGGAGCTGTTTTTT. Its translation: CASAGNTGELFF.